The 13 T cell receptor beta chains presented below share a single source sample, sequenced in a study of T cells in Graves' hyperthyroidism and ophthalmopathy. The investigators amplified TCR beta CDR3 regions from RNA transcripts. Researchers ran a first-round RT-PCR on the TCR CDR3 using the HTBI primer set. TCRdb analysed the multiplex PCR reads with MiXCR anew, one entry per CDR3 protein. The repertoire holds nearly 600,000 distinct CDR3 sequences, with over 11% as singletons. The sequenced sample was blood. The source of these receptors is a woman aged 25-40 years with Graves' hyperthyroidism that later progressed to Graves' ophthalmopathy.

This clonotype occurred many times. The chain links TRBV20-1 to TRBJ1-2; D is unclear. V gave up 6 bases and J gave up 3 bases, with 8 bases separating them. The CDR3 is 11 residues long. Germline assignment: CDR1 DFQATT and CDR2 SNEGSKA (reference sequence). Written as DNA, the CDR3 is TGCAGTGCCGTGACCGACTATGGCTACACCTTC. Protein product: CSAVTDYGYTF.

In its sample, this clonotype was seen many times. This chain uses TRBV12-3 or TRBV12-4 with TRBJ1-2; D remains unclear. V was cut by 3 bases and J by 4 bases, with 12 bases left in between. The CDR3 spans 14 residues. The CDR3 DNA reads as TGTGCCAGCAGTTTTGGCTCAGACCTCTATGGCTACACCTTC. This gives the protein CASSFGSDLYGYTF.

This clonotype came up a few times. The chain uses TRBV18 and TRBJ2-5; TRBD2 aligns across 7 bases. The length of the CDR3 is 14 residues. V dropped 6 bases and J dropped 2; count of bases not matched to a gene: 6. Germline V gives CDR1 KGHSH, CDR2 LQKENI. The CDR3 reads CASSPNSGQETQYF. CDR3 sequence (DNA): TGTGCCAGCTCCCCGAATAGCGGGCAAGAGACCCAGTACTTC.

The V call is TRBV29-1, the J call TRBJ1-2; D not resolved. Per the germline V gene, CDR1 is SQVTM and CDR2 is ANQGSEA. Trimming removed 4 bases at V and 3 bases at J, with 9 bases between. The CDR3 has 12 residues. CDR3 sequence reads: CSVVGEDYGYTF. Here the CDR3 DNA reads TGCAGCGTTGTCGGGGAGGACTATGGCTACACCTTC.

The table lists this clonotype with many counts. The chain links TRBV15 to TRBJ1-6; 8 bases match TRBD1. Germline V gene lookup returns CDR1 LNHNV and CDR2 YYDKDF (reference sequence). Trimming at V came to 7 bases and at J to 5 bases, leaving 4 bases not matched to a gene. CDR3 length: 14 residues. CDR3 DNA: TGTGCCACCAAGGGGGGACAGGATAATTCACCCCTCCACTTT. It yields the protein CATKGGQDNSPLHF. The full variable domain, in which reference TRBV15 and TRBJ1-6 provide the parts outside the CDR3, is DAMVIQNPRYQVTQFGKPVTLSCSQTLNHNVMYWYQQKSSQAPKLLFHYYDKDFNNEADTPDNFQSRRPNTSFCFLDIRSPGLGDTAMYLCATKGGQDNSPLHFGNGTRLTVT.

On this clonotype itself: Since a much larger clone is just one base distant, this may be a read error. The conserved final phenylalanine or tryptophan is absent from the CDR3, which likely points to a read error. The rearrangement links TRBV19 to TRBJ2-2; D is uncertain. Germline values: CDR1 LNHDA, CDR2 SQIVND (reference sequence). Trimming pared 8 bases from V and 3 bases from J, leaving 19 bases between. This CDR3 comprises 16 residues. CDR3 coding DNA: TGTGCCAGTGACAATTGGAAGGGCCGGGACACCGGGGAGCTGTTTATT. Translating gives CASDNWKGRDTGELFI.

This clonotype was counted ten times or more. The CDR3 nucleotides read TGTGCCAGCAGCTTGCGGTCACAGCTCACTGAAGCTTTCTTT. Its protein product is CASSLRSQLTEAFF. The rearrangement uses TRBV5-8 and TRBJ1-1; D uncertain. V was cut by 1 base and J by 4 bases, with 11 bases left in between. There are 14 residues in the CDR3. From germline, CDR1 is SGHTS and CDR2 YDEGEE.

This clonotype was observed many times. This chain uses TRBV30 with TRBJ2-7; D unresolved. The CDR3 is 11 residues long. Trimming stripped 4 bases from V and 3 bases from J, with 7 bases between. The V gene's germline CDR1 is GTSNPN and CDR2 SVGIG (reference sequence). CDR3 sequence reads: CAWTSSYEQYF. DNA for the CDR3: TGTGCCTGGACAAGCAGCTACGAGCAGTACTTC.

This clonotype was seen repeatedly, ten times or more. The chain links TRBV7-2 to TRBJ1-1, with D unclear. CDR3 size: 14 residues. V was trimmed by 1 base and J by 11 bases, leaving 17 bases between them. Germline CDR1 and CDR2: SGHTA and FQGNSA. The CDR3 coding sequence is TGTGCCAGCAGCTTAGGGGCCCAAGTGGGGAAGGCTTTCTTT. As protein: CASSLGAQVGKAFF.

To note about this clonotype: Mismatch with germline at one junction end may stem from a read error. The chain has TRBV20-1 and TRBJ2-5; D gene uncertain. The germline V gene encodes CDR1 DFQATT and CDR2 SNEGSKA (reference sequence). The CDR3 covers 12 residues. CDR3 coding DNA: TGCAGTGCTATAAGCGCACAAGAGGCCCAGTACTTC. Translated: CSAISAQEAQYF.

This clonotype was found many times. The gene calls are TRBV12-3 or TRBV12-4 and TRBJ1-1; D unresolved. This CDR3 spans 13 amino acids. Trimming took off 5 bases at V and 5 bases at J, with 12 bases between the two ends. The chain's CDR3 is CASSPDHYTEAFF. In DNA, the CDR3 is TGTGCCAGCAGTCCCGATCACTATACTGAAGCTTTCTTT.

This clonotype showed up many times. The chain couples TRBV18 to TRBJ1-3; D ambiguous. The CDR3 runs 14 residues. V was shortened by 0 bases and J by 2 bases, with 5 bases between the two germline ends. CDR1 and CDR2 (germline): KGHSH, LQKENI. The CDR3 DNA follows: TGTGCCAGCTCACCACCGGCAGCTGGAAACACCATATATTTT. It encodes CASSPPAAGNTIYF.

The chain links TRBV9 to TRBJ2-1; 13 nucleotides align to TRBD2. V was pared by 3 bases and J by 5 bases, with 2 bases of the junction left unmatched. In germline, CDR1 is SGDLS, CDR2 YYNGEE. The CDR3 extends over 15 amino acids. The CDR3: CASSATSGRNNEQFF. CDR3 DNA: TGTGCCAGCAGCGCGACTAGCGGGAGGAACAATGAGCAGTTCTTC. Full variable domain (rest looked up from reference TRBV9 and TRBJ2-1): DSGVTQTPKHLITATGQRVTLRCSPRSGDLSVYWYQQSLDQGLQFLIQYYNGEERAKGNILERFSAQQFPDLHSELNLSSLELGDSALYFCASSATSGRNNEQFFGPGTRLTVL.